The sequence of this T cell receptor beta chain was determined in a study of long-term antiretroviral therapy in people with HIV. Broader study findings: Diversity increased after ART yet remained lower than in transplant donor controls.

The table lists this clone with a count of one. No antigen is known for it. The immunoSEQ assay was v3.0, run at survey level. The data were produced by immunoSEQ multiplex PCR, yet TCRdb's version contains in-frame clones alone and is incomplete. Seen here are approximately 30,000 clones, around 97% observed once, and the top ten hold 1.5% to 2%. Germline CDR1 ENHRY, CDR2 SYGVKD. The CDR3 is 16 residues long. V dropped 0 bases and J dropped 5 bases, with 14 bases sitting between them. Each contributor possessed a minimum of one pre-ART and a minimum of two post-ART PBMC samples. Sequencing used unsorted PBMCs, obtained 7.6 years after starting antiretroviral therapy. This rearrangement joins TRBV10-3 to TRBJ1-5; D ambiguous. This clonotype originated in a man younger than 40 with HIV. CDR3 nucleotide sequence: TGTGCCATCAGTGAGTCGAAGGGTGGGGTTGATCAGCCCCAGCATTTT. Its protein product is CAISESKGGVDQPQHF.